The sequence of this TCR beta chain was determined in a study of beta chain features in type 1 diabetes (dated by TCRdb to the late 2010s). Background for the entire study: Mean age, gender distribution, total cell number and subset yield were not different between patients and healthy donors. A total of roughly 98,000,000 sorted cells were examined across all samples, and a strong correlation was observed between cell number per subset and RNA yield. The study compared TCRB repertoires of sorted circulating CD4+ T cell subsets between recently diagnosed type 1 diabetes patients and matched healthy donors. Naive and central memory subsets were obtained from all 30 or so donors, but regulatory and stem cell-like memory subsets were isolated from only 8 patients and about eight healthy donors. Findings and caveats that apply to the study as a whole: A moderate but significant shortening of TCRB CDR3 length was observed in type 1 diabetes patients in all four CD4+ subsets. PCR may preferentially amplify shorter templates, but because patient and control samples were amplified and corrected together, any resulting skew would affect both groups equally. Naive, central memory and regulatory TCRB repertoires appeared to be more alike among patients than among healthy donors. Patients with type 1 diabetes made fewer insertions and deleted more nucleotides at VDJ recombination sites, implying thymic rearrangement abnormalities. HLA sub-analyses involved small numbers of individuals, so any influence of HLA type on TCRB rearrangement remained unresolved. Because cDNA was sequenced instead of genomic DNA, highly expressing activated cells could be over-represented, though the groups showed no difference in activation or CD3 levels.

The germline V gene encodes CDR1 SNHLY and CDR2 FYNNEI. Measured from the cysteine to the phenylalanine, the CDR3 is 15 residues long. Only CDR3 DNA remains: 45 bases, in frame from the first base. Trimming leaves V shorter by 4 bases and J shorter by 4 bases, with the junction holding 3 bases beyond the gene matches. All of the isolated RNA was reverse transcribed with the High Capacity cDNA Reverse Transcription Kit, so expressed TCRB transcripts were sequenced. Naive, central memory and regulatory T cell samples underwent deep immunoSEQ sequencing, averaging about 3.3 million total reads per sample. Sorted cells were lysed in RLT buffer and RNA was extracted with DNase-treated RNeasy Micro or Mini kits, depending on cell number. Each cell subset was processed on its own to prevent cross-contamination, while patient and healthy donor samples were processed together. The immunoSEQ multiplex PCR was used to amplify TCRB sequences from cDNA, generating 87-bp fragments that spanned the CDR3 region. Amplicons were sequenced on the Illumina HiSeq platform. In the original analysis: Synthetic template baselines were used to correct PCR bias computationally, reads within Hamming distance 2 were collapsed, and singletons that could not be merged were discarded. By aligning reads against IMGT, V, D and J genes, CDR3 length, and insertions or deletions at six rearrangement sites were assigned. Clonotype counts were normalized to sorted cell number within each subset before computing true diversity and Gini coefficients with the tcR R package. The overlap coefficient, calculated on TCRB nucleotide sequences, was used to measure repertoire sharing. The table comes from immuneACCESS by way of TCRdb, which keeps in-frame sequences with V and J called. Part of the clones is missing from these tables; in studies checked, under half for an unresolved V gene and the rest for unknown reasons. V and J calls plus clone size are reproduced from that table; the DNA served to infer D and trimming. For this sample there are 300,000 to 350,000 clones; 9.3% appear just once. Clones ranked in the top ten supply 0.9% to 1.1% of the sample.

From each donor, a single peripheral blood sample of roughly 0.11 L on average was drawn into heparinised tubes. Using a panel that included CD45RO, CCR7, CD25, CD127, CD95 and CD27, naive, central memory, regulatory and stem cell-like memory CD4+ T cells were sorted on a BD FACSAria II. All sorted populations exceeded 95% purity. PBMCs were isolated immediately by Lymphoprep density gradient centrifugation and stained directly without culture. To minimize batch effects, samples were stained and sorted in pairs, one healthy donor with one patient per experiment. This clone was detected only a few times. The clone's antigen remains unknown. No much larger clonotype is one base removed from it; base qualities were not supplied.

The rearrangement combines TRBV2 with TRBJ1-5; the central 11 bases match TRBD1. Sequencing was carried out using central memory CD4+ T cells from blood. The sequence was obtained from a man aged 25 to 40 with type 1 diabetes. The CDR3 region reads CASSVGTGGNQPQHF. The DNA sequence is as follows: TGTGCCAGCAGTGTTGGGACAGGGGGTAATCAGCCCCAGCATTTT.